The rows below give T cell receptor beta chains drawn from one sample of a study of blood T cell repertoires in COVID-19. The table came from immunoSEQ multiplex PCR; TCRdb's copy has only in-frame clones and leaves some out. Among 200,000 to 300,000 clones, roughly 90% were seen once, and the ten largest hold about 2.1%. The sequenced material came from peripheral blood. Receptor source: a man aged 25-45 years with active or convalescent COVID-19. Both conserved end residues are trimmed from each CDR3.

V: TRBV13
length: 12
CDR3: ASSFIGGFGEQF

V: TRBV7-9
length: 16
CDR3: ASSSQYSDSSGANVLT

V: TRBV7-8
length: 14
CDR3: ASSASRTGDTGELF

V: TRBV6-4
length: 12
CDR3: ASRPGLGDYGYT

V: TRBV6-4
length: 16
CDR3: ASSLTYDTTSTNSPLH

V: TRBV7-9
length: 8
CDR3: ASSQGTQY

V: TRBV3-1/TRBV3-2
length: 13
CDR3: ASSQEEGSQETQY

V: TRBV29-1
length: 11
CDR3: SVDAGGMEGYT

V: TRBV2
length: 14
CDR3: ASSEISAGGRETQY

V: TRBV15
length: 14
CDR3: ATSRAPDRPYNEQF

V: TRBV5-1
length: 11
CDR3: ASSLPVYNEQF

V: TRBV6-5
length: 13
CDR3: ASKSGATGTGELF

V: TRBV3-1/TRBV3-2
length: 13
CDR3: ASRPYSGQGTPIY

V: TRBV4-2
length: 13
CDR3: ASSQPSKQGERAF

V: TRBV11-2
length: 13
CDR3: ASSLSGGDSYEQY

V: TRBV6-2/TRBV6-3
length: 12
CDR3: ASSYVAGDYGYT

V: TRBV6-4
length: 15
CDR3: ARSAGRRPLNTGELF

V: TRBV13
length: 14
CDR3: ASSFGLGQGAYEQF

V: TRBV4-3
length: 14
CDR3: ASSQDHHRGGTEAF

V: TRBV29-1
length: 10
CDR3: SYMGGGETQY

V: TRBV5-8
length: 12
CDR3: ASSIGGQNYGYT

V: TRBV5-5
length: 13
CDR3: ASSPQGFSGNTIY